The clone carrying this T cell receptor (beta chain) was seen a few times. Its target is not known. Following extraction, RNA underwent reverse transcription to cDNA, which served as the sequencing template. Repertoires were generated with immunoSEQ multiplex PCR, while TCRdb's copy carries only in-frame clones and drops some. The sample lists 140,000 to 150,000 clones, approximately 65% seen once, with about 40% in the top ten. V lost 5 bases, J lost 6 bases, and 17 bases lay in between. The CDR3 is 15 residues long. This sample was included in a study of CD8+ T cells in alopecia areata. The study's findings and limits: Mice gave a clearer picture of TCR sharing than patients did, possibly for HLA-related reasons.

Sequencing used CD8+ T cells sorted from blood. This clonotype was sampled from a human donor in good health. The J gene is TRBJ2-1, the V gene TRBV7-1; D is perhaps TRBD2 (5 bases). TRBV7-1 carries the ORF label, with uncertain function. The CDR3 region has the DNA TGTGCCAGCAGCCCCATGTTGAGGGTAGGCAATGAGCAGTTCTTC. Its protein product is CASSPMLRVGNEQFF.